The entry below gives a single T cell receptor beta chain sequence along with its context. The antigen remains undetermined. The data belong to a study of T cell repertoires in cytomegalovirus infection. Study results and limitations: Using cumulative public TCR beta family frequency, the authors identified those who carried CMV together with the relevant HLA.

TCRdb processed the reads anew with MiXCR; each CDR3 protein has one entry. The sample lists about half a million distinct CDR3 sequences, under 55% occurring once. Trimming left V 4 bases short and J 5 bases short, with 11 bases between. Germline V gene sequence: CDR1 MGHDK, CDR2 SYGVNS. This CDR3 has 13 residues. This clonotype was sampled from a human donor in good health (CMV status not recorded). Some clones in this sample may be carry-over from other donors' samples. The source was cultured PBMCs, collected from culture after CMV antigen stimulation. V is TRBV25-1 and J is TRBJ1-1; possibly TRBD1 for D (6 bases). DNA for the CDR3: TGTGCCAGCAGTGCAGGGGCGGGGACTGAAGCTTTCTTT. Its translation: CASSAGAGTEAFF.